This T cell receptor beta chain appears in the sequencing data of a study of blood T cell repertoires in COVID-19. V lost 5 bases, J lost 5 bases, and 7 bases stayed unmatched. The CDR3 spans 14 residues. The V gene's germline CDR1 is LNHDA and CDR2 SQIVND (reference sequence). Clones were read by immunoSEQ multiplex PCR, and TCRdb kept only the in-frame ones, dropping some. The table has under 300,000 clones, around four fifths seen once. The chain couples TRBV19 to TRBJ2-7; 9 bases line up with TRBD1. The source material was peripheral blood. The source is an elderly man with acute or convalescent COVID-19. The CDR3 DNA reads TGTGCCAGTAGTCTGTCCGGGACAGGGAACGAGCAGTACTTC. This translates into CASSLSGTGNEQYF.